These 10 T cell receptor beta chains were sequenced from one sample in a study of glioma-infiltrating T cells. The iRepertoire nested amplicon-rescue multiplex PCR amplified TCR alpha and beta CDR3s from RNA. Via MiXCR, TCRdb re-called the multiplex PCR reads, giving one row per CDR3 protein. In the table there are around 190,000 distinct CDR3 sequences, more than 35% of which are singletons. Sequencing input: glioma tissue, nonneoplastic brain tissue, or PBMCs (not recorded which). Every receptor here comes from a human donor with low-grade glioma or glioblastoma, undergoing nonglioma brain surgery, or in good health (not recorded which).

This clonotype has ten or more counts. The chain carries TRBV20-1 and TRBJ1-3; the D gene is possibly TRBD1 (6 bases). Germline-derived CDR1 and CDR2 are DFQATT and SNEGSKA (reference sequence). The V and J ends lost 7 bases and 2 bases respectively, with 12 bases between them. CDR3 length equals 13 residues. Here the CDR3 DNA reads TGCAGTGTCTTTGGGGGGCCTGGAAACACCATATATTTT. It encodes CSVFGGPGNTIYF.

J is TRBJ2-7 and V is TRBV19; D is possibly TRBD2 (6 bases). The V and J ends lost 9 bases and 2 bases respectively, with 20 bases between them. The length of the CDR3 is 15 residues. Germline V gives CDR1 LNHDA, CDR2 SQIVND (reference sequence). The CDR3 nucleotides read TGTGCCAGCTCACTCGACGGGGGAGTCCCCTACGAGCAGTACTTC. Translating gives CASSLDGGVPYEQYF.

This clonotype was detected ten times or more. The chain combines TRBV27 with TRBJ1-5; D is uncertain. Germline loops: CDR1 MNHEY, CDR2 SMNVEV (reference sequence). This CDR3 is 16 amino acids long. With 1 base removed from V and 0 bases from J, the gap between germline ends came to 10 bases. CDR3 DNA sequence: TGTGCCAGCAGTTTATTCGGCGGTTATAGCAATCAGCCCCAGCATTTT. The encoded protein is CASSLFGGYSNQPQHF.

The chain combines TRBV19 with TRBJ1-4, with D uncertain. Trimming took 0 bases from V and 3 from J, leaving 8 bases between them. From germline, CDR1 is LNHDA and CDR2 SQIVND (reference sequence). The CDR3 runs to 15 residues. The CDR3 DNA follows: TGTGCCAGTAGTATAGAAAGAGCTTCTAATGAAAAACTGTTTTTT. Its translation is CASSIERASNEKLFF.

About this clonotype itself: Compared with germline, one end of the junction differs, possibly owing to a read error. The genes are TRBV13 and TRBJ2-5, with a tentative D call TRBD1 (5 bases). The CDR3 is made up of 13 amino acids. Germline values: CDR1 PRHDT, CDR2 FYEKMQ (reference sequence). CDR3 DNA sequence: TGTGCCAGCAGCGTAGGGGTCTCCGAGACCCAGTACTTC. It translates to CASSVGVSETQYF.

To note about this clonotype: With a much larger clone just one base away, this may be a read error. The J gene is TRBJ2-1, the V gene TRBV12-3 or TRBV12-4; a possible D gene is TRBD2 (5 bases). This CDR3 contains 13 residues. CDR3 coding DNA: TGTGCCAGCAGTTTAGCGGGAGTTAATGAGCAGCTCTTC. Amino acids: CASSLAGVNEQLF.

The rearrangement links TRBV27 to TRBJ1-1; D unclear. CDR1 and CDR2 from the germline V gene are MNHEY and SMNVEV (reference sequence). V was cut by 9 bases and J by 8 bases, with 19 bases left in between. The CDR3 extends over 13 amino acids. The CDR3: CARSTQTRSEAFF. CDR3 coding DNA: TGTGCCAGAAGTACACAGACAAGGTCCGAAGCTTTCTTT.

This clonotype was recorded only once. The J gene is TRBJ1-1, the V gene TRBV29-1, with D perhaps TRBD1 (6 bases). Trimming left V 6 bases short and J 4 bases short, with 12 bases between. This CDR3 has 12 amino acids. Germline lookup yields CDR1 SQVTM and CDR2 ANQGSEA. The CDR3 loop is CSVQGIGTEAFF. For the CDR3, the DNA is TGCAGCGTCCAGGGGATCGGCACTGAAGCTTTCTTT.

This clonotype was seen a few times. This chain links TRBV19 with TRBJ1-2; D might be TRBD1 (6 bases). Germline V gives CDR1 LNHDA, CDR2 SQIVND (reference sequence). Trimming pared 4 bases from V and 4 bases from J, leaving 22 bases between. The CDR3 runs 17 residues. The CDR3 bases are TGTGCCAGTAGTACTTCGACGGGGGCCTTCCCCCTCTATGGCTACACCTTC. This sequence encodes CASSTSTGAFPLYGYTF.

This clonotype was seen repeatedly, ten times or more. This rearrangement joins TRBV7-8 to TRBJ1-3, with D unclear. CDR3 length: 14 residues. V shed 1 base and J shed 0 bases, with 4 bases lying between them. In germline, CDR1 is SGHVS, CDR2 FQNEAQ. CDR3 in amino acids: CASSLGNSGNTIYF. The CDR3 DNA is TGTGCCAGCAGCTTAGGGAACTCTGGAAACACCATATATTTT.